What follows describes a single TCR beta chain. These data belong to a study of cytomegalovirus exposure and HLA in healthy donors. The CDR3 length is 12 residues. Trimming took 1 base from V and 5 from J, leaving 7 bases between them. The germline gives CDR1 SGHRS, CDR2 YFSETQ. Some clones are missing from TCRdb's copy, which holds only in-frame ones; the method was immunoSEQ multiplex PCR. The sample includes approximately 190,000 clones, about 80% of them seen just once. This receptor was identified in a man between 18 and 29 years old in good health and CMV-seropositive. The specimen sequenced was PBMCs. The chain employs TRBV5-1 and TRBJ2-7; a possible D gene is TRBD2 (5 bases). Here the CDR3 reads CASSLPGDEQYF. CDR3 DNA: TGCGCCAGCAGCTTGCCCGGGGACGAGCAGTACTTC.